The 7 T cell receptor beta chains below were found in one sample sequenced in a study of shared clonotypes between healthy human individuals. TCRdb's table, derived via immunoSEQ multiplex PCR, lists solely in-frame clones and lacks some. The data show about 2.1 million clones, about 93% seen once. In the naive CD8 group, cells lacked CD45RO and were positively selected for CCR7, so terminally differentiated effector memory CD45RA+ cells were left out. What was sequenced was naive CD8+ T cells from PBMCs. Receptors originate from a man aged 18 to 30 in good health. Some clones in this sample may be carry-over from other donors' samples.

Note on this clone: This specimen includes other DNA sequences encoding the same CDR3. V is TRBV7-9 and J is TRBJ1-2; 7 bases are a match to TRBD1. Germline V gene data show CDR1 as SEHNR and CDR2 as FQNEAQ (reference sequence). V shed 4 bases, J shed 6 bases, and the junction held 2 bases outside the gene matches. The CDR3 length is 12 residues. The CDR3 loop reads CASSSQGDGYTF. For the CDR3, the DNA is TGTGCCAGCAGCTCCCAGGGGGATGGCTACACCTTC.

The chain uses TRBV25-1 and TRBJ2-1; D not certain. V gave up 6 bases and J gave up 7 bases, with 7 bases separating them. Germline CDR1 is MGHDK and CDR2 is SYGVNS. There are 11 residues in the CDR3. DNA for the CDR3: TGTGCCAGCAGGAGCTCTAATGAGCAGTTCTTC. Its translation is CASRSSNEQFF. Looking up the rest from reference TRBV25-1 and TRBJ2-1 gives the full variable domain: EADIYQTPRYLVIGTGKKITLECSQTMGHDKMYWYQQDPGMELHLIHYSYGVNSTEKGDLSSESTVSRIRTEHFPLTLESARPSHTSQYLCASRSSNEQFFGPGTRLTVL.

Comments on this clone: This specimen includes other DNA sequences encoding the same CDR3. The J gene is TRBJ2-7, the V gene TRBV11-2; TRBD1 matches at 7 bases. CDR3 length equals 14 residues. Germline CDR1 SGHAT, CDR2 FQNNGV. V trimming: 1 base; J trimming: 4 bases; junction bases outside the gene matches: 4. The CDR3 DNA reads as TGTGCCAGCAGCTTAGGGACAGGTGGATACGAGCAGTACTTC. The encoded protein is CASSLGTGGYEQYF.

The chain links TRBV29-1 to TRBJ2-7; D remains ambiguous. CDR1 and CDR2 from the germline V gene are SQVTM and ANQGSEA. The V end lost 7 bases, the J end lost 7 bases, and 11 bases lay between the germline ends. The CDR3 length is 10 residues. CDR3 DNA: TGCAGCGCCAGAGGAAGTGAGCAGTACTTC. Amino acids: CSARGSEQYF.

A few counts support this clone. The sample carries other DNA sequences with the same CDR3. V usage is TRBV5-4 and J usage is TRBJ1-1; D ambiguous. This CDR3 is 13 amino acids long. From germline, CDR1 is SGHNT and CDR2 YYREEE (reference sequence). The ends were cut back, 2 bases at V and 4 bases at J, with 9 bases in the middle. The CDR3 loop is CASSFMGSTEAFF. In DNA form, the CDR3 reads TGTGCCAGCAGCTTTATGGGGTCCACTGAAGCTTTCTTT.

V usage is TRBV7-8 and J usage is TRBJ2-1; 7 nucleotides align to TRBD2. CDR1 SGHVS and CDR2 FQNEAQ come from the germline V gene. V was clipped by 5 bases and J by 4 bases; unmatched bases: 14. CDR3 length: 17 amino acids. CDR3 loop: CASSPPSRASGYNEQFF. CDR3 coding DNA: TGTGCCAGCAGCCCACCATCGAGGGCTAGCGGATACAATGAGCAGTTCTTC.

The CDR3 reads CASSLSASYEQFF. CDR3 coding DNA: TGTGCCAGCAGTTTAAGCGCTAGCTATGAGCAGTTCTTC. The V call is TRBV27, the J call TRBJ2-1; D possibly corresponds to TRBD2 (5 bases). CDR3 length equals 13 residues. The V gene lost 2 bases and the J gene lost 8 bases, with 10 bases spanning the gap. Germline CDR1 is MNHEY and CDR2 is SMNVEV (reference sequence).